This TCR beta chain stems from a study of blood T cell repertoires in COVID-19. Study in general: Whether acute or convalescent, the COVID-19 samples came from the United States, Italy and Spain. From T cells, B-cell-depleted T cells, or PBMCs came the material, which was cDNA or gDNA.

Clones were sequenced by immunoSEQ multiplex PCR, and TCRdb holds only the in-frame ones, with some missing. The sample gives around 78,000 clones, around 89% of which show up once; roughly 1% is in the top ten. The sequence came from a woman aged 45-65 years with acute COVID-19. Sequencing was performed on PBMCs or T cells enriched from blood (not recorded which).

CDR3 sequence: CASSYGQGNQPQHF. The CDR3 DNA sequence: TGTGCCAGCAGTTACGGGCAGGGCAATCAGCCCCAGCATTTT. The chain links TRBV6-5 to TRBJ1-5, with D uncertain. V was clipped by 2 bases and J by 2 bases, with 7 bases between them. Germline-derived CDR1 and CDR2 are MNHEY and SVGAGI. The CDR3 runs 14 residues.